Listed below are T cell receptor beta chains from one sample, sequenced in a study of circulating CD8 cells and anti-PD-1 response in melanoma. TCRdb itself ran the reads through MiXCR, one entry per CDR3 protein. The sample includes roughly 440 distinct CDR3 sequences, approximately 15% seen only once; the top ten take around 45%. Sequences were derived from CD8+ T cells from PBMCs, sampled at baseline or after one month of anti-PD-1 therapy (not recorded which). These receptors originate from a human donor with melanoma. The donor label of this sample is uncertain. Some clones in this sample may be carry-over from other donors' samples. CDR3s include the opening cysteine and the closing phenylalanine or tryptophan. A D gene is named only where the DNA matches it firmly. Not every row has a clone size; where given, it reads once, few, many or a size class.

CDR3aa,CDR3nt,j_gene,d_gene,v_gene,abundance
CASSNRGNYNEQFF,TGTGCCAGCAGCAACAGGGGGAACTACAATGAGCAGTTCTTC,TRBJ2-1,TRBD1,TRBV11-2,few
CASNPDRNSNQPQHF,TGTGCCAGTAACCCAGACAGAAATAGCAATCAGCCCCAGCATTTT,TRBJ1-5,-,TRBV19,-
CSARSGRAHGPPETQYF,TGCAGTGCTAGATCGGGCAGAGCCCACGGCCCTCCAGAGACCCAGTACTTC,TRBJ2-5,-,TRBV20-1,-
CASSLTGREQYF,TGTGCCAGCAGCTTGACAGGGCGCGAGCAGTACTTC,TRBJ2-7,TRBD1,TRBV7-9,large
CASSSPDRDYGYTF,TGTGCCAGCAGTTCCCCTGACAGGGACTATGGCTACACCTTC,TRBJ1-2,TRBD1,TRBV12-3/TRBV12-4,few
CATSATTDTQYF,TGTGCCACCAGTGCGACTACAGATACGCAGTATTTT,TRBJ2-3,-,TRBV24-1,-
CASKPPGGTNTGELFF,TGTGCCAGTAAACCCCCGGGGGGGACGAACACCGGGGAGCTGTTTTTT,TRBJ2-2,TRBD2,TRBV19,medium-sized
CASTARGYEQYF,TGTGCCAGCACAGCTCGGGGCTACGAGCAGTACTTC,TRBJ2-7,-,TRBV6-2/TRBV6-3,few
CSARAGAETGELFF,TGCAGTGCCCGGGCCGGGGCAGAAACCGGGGAGCTGTTTTTT,TRBJ2-2,-,TRBV20-1,large
CASTPGTGELFF,TGTGCCAGTACTCCCGGCACCGGGGAGCTGTTTTTT,TRBJ2-2,-,TRBV19,-
CASSHAGASQGNLLSNTEAFF,TGTGCCAGCAGCCACGCAGGGGCATCACAGGGCAACCTCTTATCGAACACTGAAGCTTTCTTT,TRBJ1-1,-,TRBV3-2,medium-sized
CAARLREGLNEQFF,TGTGCCGCGAGGTTGCGGGAGGGCCTCAATGAGCAGTTCTTC,TRBJ2-1,TRBD2,TRBV28,hyperexpanded
CASSPSPGDTGELFF,TGTGCCAGCAGCCCATCTCCGGGGGACACCGGGGAGCTGTTTTTT,TRBJ2-2,-,TRBV6-4,large
CASSVGGGPPDTQYF,TGTGCCAGCAGCGTAGGAGGGGGGCCCCCAGATACGCAGTATTTT,TRBJ2-3,-,TRBV9,medium-sized
CASSLKRESNYGYTF,TGTGCCAGCAGTCTCAAACGGGAGTCCAACTATGGCTACACCTTC,TRBJ1-2,-,TRBV12-3/TRBV12-4,-
CASSLSKSYEQYF,TGTGCCAGCAGTTTATCGAAAAGCTACGAGCAGTACTTC,TRBJ2-7,-,TRBV27,-
CSVTVPPSYNEQFF,TGCAGCGTTACGGTCCCTCCCAGCTACAATGAGCAGTTCTTC,TRBJ2-1,-,TRBV29-1,large
CASTGRGQGDQPQHF,TGTGCCAGTACCGGAAGAGGACAGGGAGATCAGCCCCAGCATTTT,TRBJ1-5,TRBD1,TRBV19,medium-sized
CASSQDIGETMNTEAFF,TGTGCCAGCAGCCAAGATATTGGGGAGACCATGAACACTGAAGCTTTCTTT,TRBJ1-1,-,TRBV3-1,hyperexpanded
CASSIRLGKGGYEQYF,TGTGCCAGTAGTATCCGGCTGGGAAAGGGTGGATACGAGCAGTACTTC,TRBJ2-7,-,TRBV19,medium-sized
CASSPGTAHYEQYF,TGTGCCAGCAGCCCCGGGACAGCCCACTACGAGCAGTACTTC,TRBJ2-7,TRBD1,TRBV28,large
CASSWTGLTDTQYF,TGTGCCAGCAGTTGGACAGGGCTCACAGATACGCAGTATTTT,TRBJ2-3,TRBD1,TRBV12-3/TRBV12-4,-
CATSDLRQGDYNEQFF,TGTGCCACCAGTGACCTACGACAGGGGGACTACAATGAGCAGTTCTTC,TRBJ2-1,TRBD1,TRBV24-1,large
CASSFLNTGELFF,TGTGCCAGCAGTTTCTTGAACACCGGGGAGCTGTTTTTT,TRBJ2-2,-,TRBV27,-
CASSWDSASSYEQYF,TGTGCCAGCAGTTGGGACAGCGCCTCTTCCTACGAGCAGTACTTC,TRBJ2-7,TRBD1,TRBV28,large
CASSLSYPGYYEQYF,TGTGCCAGCAGTTTATCGTATCCAGGGTACTACGAGCAGTACTTC,TRBJ2-7,-,TRBV27,-
CASSEVGGSYEQYF,TGTGCCAGCAGTGAAGTGGGGGGCTCCTACGAGCAGTACTTC,TRBJ2-7,-,TRBV6-1,few